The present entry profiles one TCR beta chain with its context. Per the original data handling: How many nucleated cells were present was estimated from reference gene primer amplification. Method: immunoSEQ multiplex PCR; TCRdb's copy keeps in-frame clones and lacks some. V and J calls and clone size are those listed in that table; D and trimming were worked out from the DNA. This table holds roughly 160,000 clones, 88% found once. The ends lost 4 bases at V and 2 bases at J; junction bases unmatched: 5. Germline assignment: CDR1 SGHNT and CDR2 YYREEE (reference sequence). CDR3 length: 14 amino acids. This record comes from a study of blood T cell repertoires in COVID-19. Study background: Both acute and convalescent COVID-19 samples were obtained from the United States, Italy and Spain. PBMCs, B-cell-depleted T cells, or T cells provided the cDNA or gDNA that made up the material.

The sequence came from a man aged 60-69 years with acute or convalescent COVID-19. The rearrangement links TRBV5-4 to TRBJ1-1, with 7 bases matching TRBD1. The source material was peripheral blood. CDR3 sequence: CASSPGDSNTEAFF. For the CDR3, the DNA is TGTGCCAGCAGCCCCGGGGACAGCAACACTGAAGCTTTCTTT.